The 14 T cell receptor beta chains reported below all come from one sample, sequenced in a study of T cell clones after liver transplantation. The table came from immunoSEQ multiplex PCR; TCRdb's copy has only in-frame clones and leaves some out. The data show around 97,000 clones, around 80% seen once. The sequencing here drew on CD4+ T cells from blood, taken approximately 50 months after liver transplant. The source of these receptors is a human patient who received a liver transplant. Some T cells may have originated in the graft donor.

The rearrangement uses TRBV2 and TRBJ2-1; D is ambiguous. Germline V CDR1 and CDR2: SNHLY, FYNNEI. With 4 bases removed from V and 0 bases from J, the gap between germline ends came to 7 bases. The CDR3 spans 14 residues. CDR3 DNA sequence: TGTGCCAGCAGTGCGACCAGCTCCTACAATGAGCAGTTCTTC. This translates into CASSATSSYNEQFF. The whole variable domain, remainder taken from reference TRBV2 and TRBJ2-1, is EPEVTQTPSHQVTQMGQEVILRCVPISNHLYFYWYRQILGQKVEFLVSFYNNEISEKSEIFDDQFSVERPDGSNFTLKIRSTKLEDSAMYFCASSATSSYNEQFFGPGTRLTVL.

The chain employs TRBV21-1 and TRBJ2-7. TRBV21-1 is designated a pseudogene. CDR3 length: 13 residues. CDR3 coding DNA: TGTGCCAGCACGGTCTCAGTAACCGAACGGCAGTACTTC. Translation: CASTVSVTERQYF.

In regard to this clone: Other DNA sequences of this sample code for an identical CDR3. V gene TRBV5-4 combines with J gene TRBJ2-7; a weak D match, TRBD2 (6 bases). V dropped 2 bases and J dropped 0 bases, with 12 bases sitting between them. Germline assignment: CDR1 SGHNT and CDR2 YYREEE (reference sequence). CDR3 length: 15 residues. CDR3 sequence: CASSLGGASSYEQYF. The DNA for the CDR3 is TGTGCCAGCAGCTTAGGCGGGGCTAGCTCCTACGAGCAGTACTTC.

The chain combines TRBV27 with TRBJ1-2; D perhaps matches TRBD1 (6 bases). Trimming removed 6 bases at V and 3 bases at J, with 17 bases between. The CDR3 contains 15 residues. Germline loops: CDR1 MNHEY, CDR2 SMNVEV (reference sequence). The CDR3 DNA is TGTGCCAGCAGAGAACAGGGAAGGTCCGACTATGGCTACACCTTC. Amino acid sequence: CASREQGRSDYGYTF.

This clone was observed a handful of times. The V call is TRBV28, the J call TRBJ1-1, with D hard to call. CDR3 length: 12 residues. V shed 2 bases and J shed 5 bases, with 6 bases lying between them. Germline V lookup: CDR1 MDHEN, CDR2 SYDVKM. The CDR3 sequence: CASSLGYTEAFF. The CDR3 DNA follows: TGTGCCAGCAGTTTAGGCTATACTGAAGCTTTCTTT.

V gene TRBV14 combines with J gene TRBJ2-7, with 8 bases matching TRBD2. The CDR3 runs 16 residues. The germline V gene has CDR1 SGHDN and CDR2 FVKESK. The trim removed 0 bases at V and 2 bases at J, leaving 6 bases unmatched. The CDR3 protein is CASSQDLRGAPYEQYF. The CDR3 bases are TGTGCCAGCAGCCAAGATTTGCGGGGGGCTCCCTACGAGCAGTACTTC.

This chain links TRBV7-3 with TRBJ1-2; 7 bases are a match to TRBD1. After removal of 5 bases from V and 6 bases from J, the junction contained 6 bases not matched to a gene. Germline CDR1 is SGHTA and CDR2 is FQGTGA. The length of the CDR3 is 13 residues. CDR3: CASSRDREDGYTF. CDR3 sequence (DNA): TGTGCCAGCAGCCGAGACAGGGAGGATGGCTACACCTTC. Together with reference TRBV7-3 and TRBJ1-2, the CDR3 gives the full variable domain: GAGVSQTPSNKVTEKGKYVELRCDPISGHTALYWYRQSLGQGPEFLIYFQGTGAADDSGLPNDRFFAVRPEGSVSTLKIQRTERGDSAVYLCASSRDREDGYTFGSGTRLTVV.

The chain employs TRBV4-2 and TRBJ2-1; 8 bases line up with TRBD2. The CDR3 covers 17 residues. V lost 0 bases, J lost 7 bases, and 11 bases stayed unmatched. CDR1 and CDR2 from the germline V gene are LGHNA and YNFKEQ. This chain's CDR3 is CASSQDLSRGGRNEQFF. The CDR3 nucleotides read TGTGCCAGCAGCCAAGATCTGAGCCGGGGGGGCCGGAATGAGCAGTTCTTC.

The sample holds one count of this clone. J is TRBJ1-2 and V is TRBV10-2, with 11 positions matching TRBD1. CDR1 and CDR2 from the germline V gene are WSHSY and SAAADI. V dropped 0 bases and J dropped 8; count of bases not matched to a gene: 5. The CDR3 extends over 15 amino acids. The DNA for the CDR3 is TGCGCCAGCAGTGAGTCGAGGACAGGGGGCTTCGGCTACACCTTC. Protein product: CASSESRTGGFGYTF.

This clone has just one count. CDR3 in amino acids: CASSSHYGYTF. The CDR3 DNA follows: TGTGCCAGCAGTTCGCACTATGGCTACACCTTC. The chain recombines TRBV28 with TRBJ1-2; D not certain. Germline V lookup: CDR1 MDHEN, CDR2 SYDVKM. V gave up 4 bases and J gave up 3 bases, with 3 bases separating them. CDR3 length: 11 residues.

As DNA, the CDR3 is TGTGCCAGCAGAGGTCTAGCGGGAGGGCCGGATACGCAGTATTTT. Residues: CASRGLAGGPDTQYF. This sequence joins TRBV7-8 and TRBJ2-3; TRBD2 agrees at 12 bases. Germline trimming cut 6 bases from V and 6 bases from J; bases unmatched to any gene: 7. The germline CDR1 and CDR2 sequences are SGHVS and FQNEAQ. This CDR3 has 15 amino acids. The full variable domain, completed using reference TRBV7-8 and TRBJ2-3, is GAGVSQSPRYKVAKRGQDVALRCDPISGHVSLFWYQQALGQGPEFLTYFQNEAQLDKSGLPSDRFFAERPEGSVSTLKIQRTQQEDSAVYLCASRGLAGGPDTQYFGPGTRLTVL.

The chain combines TRBV19 with TRBJ1-4, with D perhaps TRBD1 (6 bases). The CDR3 runs to 14 residues. The V end lost 5 bases, the J end lost 3 bases, and 10 bases lay between the germline ends. CDR1 is LNHDA, CDR2 SQIVND, per germline (reference sequence). The CDR3 sequence: CASSSGAANEKLFF. The CDR3 DNA reads TGTGCCAGTAGTTCGGGGGCGGCTAATGAAAAACTGTTTTTT.

The chain uses TRBV27 and TRBJ1-2; 8 nucleotides align to TRBD1. The CDR3 totals 16 residues. Germline V gene sequence: CDR1 MNHEY, CDR2 SMNVEV (reference sequence). The V gene end was trimmed by 3 bases and the J gene end by 0 bases; junction bases not matched to a gene: 6. CDR3 bases: TGTGCCAGCAGTTTCGGCAGGGGGCAAGCTAACTATGGCTACACCTTC. Translated, it gives CASSFGRGQANYGYTF.

Note on this clone: Germline is not matched at one junction end, which may reflect a read error. This chain uses TRBV20-1 with TRBJ2-7; D unresolved. Germline CDR1 and CDR2: DFQATT and SNEGSKA (reference sequence). The CDR3 loop spans 10 amino acids. The chain's CDR3 is CSAGEYEQYF. The CDR3 region has the DNA TGCAGTGCTGGAGAATACGAGCAGTACTTC.